The 31 T cell receptor beta chains below come from one sample, sequenced in a study of T-cell reconstitution after alpha-beta-depleted transplantation in children. Unique molecular identifiers were used in preparing the TCRbeta library. MiXCR, run by TCRdb on the PCR reads, gives a single entry per CDR3 protein. The sample carries 780,000 or so distinct CDR3 sequences, around 15% recorded once. Sequences were derived from PBMCs, mostly from graft donor cells, sampled 360 days after TCRalphabeta/CD19-depleted stem cell transplant. All receptors come from a male patient between 5 and 17 years old who had a stem cell transplant for acute lymphoblastic leukemia, so the T cells may come from the graft donor.

This clonotype was recorded a few times. The CDR3 loop reads CSVEGPGQGATEAFF. The CDR3 DNA is TGCAGCGTTGAGGGGCCCGGACAGGGGGCTACTGAAGCTTTCTTT. V usage is TRBV29-1 and J usage is TRBJ1-1; 11 bases are a match to TRBD1. The V gene end was trimmed by 3 bases and the J gene end by 5 bases; junction bases not matched to a gene: 8. CDR3 size: 15 residues. CDR1 is SQVTM and CDR2 is ANQGSEA in the germline V gene.

This clonotype has more than one count but fewer than ten. The chain couples TRBV11-1 to TRBJ2-1; D perhaps matches TRBD1 (6 bases). Germline lookup yields CDR1 SGHAT and CDR2 FQDESV (reference sequence). The CDR3 is made up of 16 amino acids. Trimming left V 4 bases short and J 2 bases short, with 15 bases between. CDR3 loop: CASSSTDRRAYNEQFF. Written as DNA, the CDR3 is TGTGCCAGCAGCTCAACGGACAGACGCGCCTACAATGAGCAGTTCTTC.

This chain joins TRBV20-1 and TRBJ2-7; a possible D gene is TRBD2 (6 bases). CDR3 size: 13 residues. Trimming cost V 2 bases and J 4 bases, with 12 bases left between them. CDR1 and CDR2 (germline): DFQATT, SNEGSKA (reference sequence). DNA of the CDR3: TGCAGTGCTAGAACCGGGACTCTATACGAGCAGTACTTC. This gives the protein CSARTGTLYEQYF.

This clonotype was detected a few times. The chain is built from TRBV20-1 and TRBJ2-7; D uncertain. This CDR3 is 14 amino acids long. Germline V gives CDR1 DFQATT, CDR2 SNEGSKA (reference sequence). Trimming left V 2 bases short and J 6 bases short, with 17 bases between. In DNA, the CDR3 is TGCAGTGCTAGAAGGCCCCCAGGCGAGGCCGAGCAGTACTTC. Protein: CSARRPPGEAEQYF.

This chain connects TRBV5-1 to TRBJ2-6; 11 bases match TRBD1. CDR1 and CDR2 (germline): SGHRS, YFSETQ. This CDR3 contains 19 residues. Germline trimming cut 0 bases from V and 0 bases from J; bases unmatched to any gene: 5. CDR3 DNA sequence: TGCGCCAGCAGCTTGGTCTCTGGGACAGGGGGCTCTGGGGCCAACGTCCTGACTTTC. Its protein is CASSLVSGTGGSGANVLTF.

The chain carries TRBV7-9 and TRBJ2-7; D may match TRBD1 or TRBD2 (6 bases each). Trimming removed 1 base from V and 0 bases from J, with 13 bases in between. Germline-derived CDR1 and CDR2 are SEHNR and FQNEAQ (reference sequence). This CDR3 region has 16 residues. The CDR3 sequence is CASSLVTGRSSYEQYF. Here the CDR3 DNA reads TGTGCCAGCAGCTTAGTCACAGGGAGGAGCTCCTACGAGCAGTACTTC.

This clonotype was observed at least ten times. CDR3 loop: CASSPRIPIGGELFF. The CDR3 DNA sequence: TGTGCCAGCAGCCCCCGCATTCCGATCGGCGGGGAGCTGTTTTTT. V gene TRBV9 combines with J gene TRBJ2-2, with unresolved D. The germline CDR1 and CDR2 sequences are SGDLS and YYNGEE. V was cut by 4 bases and J by 7 bases, with 17 bases left in between. This CDR3 contains 15 residues. The whole variable domain, remainder taken from reference TRBV9 and TRBJ2-2, is DSGVTQTPKHLITATGQRVTLRCSPRSGDLSVYWYQQSLDQGLQFLIQYYNGEERAKGNILERFSAQQFPDLHSELNLSSLELGDSALYFCASSPRIPIGGELFFGEGSRLTVL.

The genes are TRBV6-2 or TRBV6-3 and TRBJ2-7; 7 bases are a match to TRBD2. V lost 3 bases and J lost 3; bases outside the gene matches: 5. CDR3 length: 14 residues. The germline V gene has CDR1 MNHEY and CDR2 SVGEGT. The CDR3 protein is CASSYPPSGYEQYF. The CDR3 DNA is TGTGCCAGCAGTTATCCCCCTAGCGGCTACGAGCAGTACTTC.

This clonotype was seen ten or more times. V is TRBV7-9 and J is TRBJ2-1; 12 positions match TRBD2. CDR1 and CDR2 from the germline V gene are SEHNR and FQNEAQ (reference sequence). CDR3 length equals 16 residues. V gave up 5 bases and J gave up 4 bases; unmatched junction bases: 6. Here the CDR3 reads CASSPPTSGSYNEQFF. CDR3 nucleotides: TGTGCCAGCAGCCCCCCGACTAGCGGGAGTTACAATGAGCAGTTCTTC.

This clonotype was counted only a few times. The chain joins TRBV10-3 to TRBJ2-2, with D perhaps assigned TRBD1 or TRBD2 (5 bases each). Germline V CDR1 and CDR2: ENHRY, SYGVKD. The CDR3 has 14 amino acids. Trimming cost V 3 bases and J 3 bases, with 8 bases left between them. In nucleotides, the CDR3 is TGTGCCATCAGTGACGGGACCTACACCGGGGAGCTGTTTTTT. Its protein is CAISDGTYTGELFF.

This clonotype was seen a handful of times. The chain joins TRBV5-1 to TRBJ2-1; 7 bases align to TRBD2. The CDR3 is 15 residues long. Germline assignment: CDR1 SGHRS and CDR2 YFSETQ. V was pared by 7 bases and J by 2 bases, with 9 bases of the junction left unmatched. In DNA form, the CDR3 reads TGCGCCAGCCGGTTTACTAGCGCAGCCTACAATGAGCAGTTCTTC. It encodes CASRFTSAAYNEQFF.

This clonotype came up a few times. The rearrangement links TRBV9 to TRBJ2-6, with 7 bases identical to TRBD2. The CDR3 totals 17 residues. CDR1 is SGDLS and CDR2 is YYNGEE in the germline V gene. V dropped 2 bases and J dropped 1; count of bases not matched to a gene: 6. CDR3 region: CASSVWREKSGANVLTF. Written as DNA, the CDR3 is TGTGCCAGCAGCGTCTGGCGGGAGAAATCTGGGGCCAACGTCCTGACTTTC.

The chain joins TRBV9 to TRBJ1-4; tentatively, D is TRBD1 (5 bases). V was cut by 0 bases and J by 4 bases, with 16 bases left in between. The CDR3 has 17 residues. Germline lookup yields CDR1 SGDLS and CDR2 YYNGEE. The CDR3 nucleotides read TGTGCCAGCAGCGTAGATCCTTTGGGGCAGTATAATGAAAAACTGTTTTTT. Amino acids: CASSVDPLGQYNEKLFF.

The genes are TRBV5-1 and TRBJ2-7, with D perhaps given as TRBD1 or TRBD2 (5 bases each). The CDR3 has 14 residues. Trimming pared 2 bases from V and 4 bases from J, leaving 13 bases between. Germline lookup yields CDR1 SGHRS and CDR2 YFSETQ. CDR3 DNA: TGCGCCAGCAGCTTACTAGGCCCAGGGTACGAGCAGTACTTC. Amino acids: CASSLLGPGYEQYF.

The V and J genes are TRBV18 and TRBJ2-3, with D possibly matching TRBD2 (6 bases). Per germline, CDR1 KGHSH and CDR2 LQKENI. This CDR3 spans 17 amino acids. V was trimmed by 5 bases and J by 3 bases, leaving 21 bases between them. The CDR3 region has the DNA TGTGCCAGCTCATTCGGGGGTCCCCCGACAAGAACAGATACGCAGTATTTT. It translates to CASSFGGPPTRTDTQYF.

The chain joins TRBV7-9 to TRBJ1-4, with D possibly matching TRBD1 (6 bases). In germline, CDR1 is SEHNR, CDR2 FQNEAQ (reference sequence). The CDR3 has 17 residues. Trimming stripped 5 bases from V and 0 bases from J, with 16 bases between. The CDR3 here is CASSIGTGWATNEKLFF. In DNA, the CDR3 is TGTGCCAGCAGCATCGGCACAGGGTGGGCAACTAATGAAAAACTGTTTTTT.

This chain links TRBV29-1 with TRBJ1-4, with a tentative D call TRBD1 (5 bases). This CDR3 is 13 amino acids long. Germline CDR1 SQVTM, CDR2 ANQGSEA. Trimming removed 4 bases at V and 0 bases at J, with 6 bases between. The CDR3 DNA sequence: TGCAGCGTTGGGGGGTCAACTAATGAAAAACTGTTTTTT. Protein sequence: CSVGGSTNEKLFF.

This clonotype was counted ten times or more. The CDR3 sequence: CSARFPGTTYNEQFF. CDR3 bases: TGCAGTGCTAGATTCCCCGGGACCACTTACAATGAGCAGTTCTTC. This rearrangement joins TRBV20-1 to TRBJ2-1; D may correspond to TRBD1 or TRBD2 (5 bases each). This CDR3 is 15 amino acids long. Germline V lookup: CDR1 DFQATT, CDR2 SNEGSKA (reference sequence). V lost 2 bases to trimming and J lost 4 bases, with 15 bases between them.

This clonotype was counted a few times. The V gene is TRBV7-2, the J gene TRBJ2-5; 14 nucleotides line up with TRBD2. With V trimmed by 5 bases and J by 0 bases, 8 bases remained unmatched. CDR3 size: 18 residues. Per the germline V gene, CDR1 is SGHTA and CDR2 is FQGNSA. CDR3 region: CASSPGTSGSGYQETQYF. DNA of the CDR3: TGTGCCAGCAGCCCGGGGACTAGCGGGAGTGGGTACCAAGAGACCCAGTACTTC.

This clonotype occurred many times. The CDR3 loop is CASSNSGSIGGGYEQYF. CDR3 nucleotide sequence: TGTGCCAGCAGTAATTCAGGTAGCATCGGAGGTGGGTACGAGCAGTACTTC. The chain links TRBV27 to TRBJ2-7, with D perhaps TRBD2 (5 bases). This CDR3 has 17 residues. Per the germline V gene, CDR1 is MNHEY and CDR2 is SMNVEV (reference sequence). Trimming cost V 5 bases and J 4 bases, with 24 bases left between them.

This clonotype appeared many times. This chain joins TRBV6-1 and TRBJ2-7; D uncertain. This CDR3 spans 13 amino acids. Trimming stripped 6 bases from V and 2 bases from J, with 11 bases between. Germline CDR1 and CDR2: MNHNS and SASEGT. The CDR3 is CASSSDFPYEQYF. The CDR3 DNA follows: TGTGCCAGCAGCTCAGATTTCCCCTACGAGCAGTACTTC.

In this sample, this clonotype turned up a few times. The J gene is TRBJ2-3, the V gene TRBV7-9, with D hard to call. The V end was cut by 1 base, the J end by 7 bases, with 12 bases between. Germline V lookup: CDR1 SEHNR, CDR2 FQNEAQ (reference sequence). The CDR3 length is 14 residues. The CDR3 bases are TGTGCCAGCAGCTTAGTCTTGAGTGGGAATACGCAGTATTTT. Protein product: CASSLVLSGNTQYF.

Concerning this clonotype: The germline gene is not matched at one end of the junction; a read error may be the cause. The chain employs TRBV12-5 and TRBJ2-1, with 11 bases aligning to TRBD2. Germline V gives CDR1 LGHNT, CDR2 FRNRAP. This CDR3 spans 16 amino acids. The CDR3 reads CASGRFSGRAYNEQFF. The CDR3 nucleotides are TGTGCTAGTGGCCGCTTTAGCGGGAGGGCCTATAATGAGCAGTTCTTC.

This sequence joins TRBV4-1 and TRBJ1-5; 8 nucleotides align to TRBD1. The CDR3 spans 15 residues. The V gene's germline CDR1 is MGHRA and CDR2 YSYEKL. Losses at the gene ends were 3 bases for V and 4 bases for J; bases not matched to a gene: 5. The CDR3 sequence is CASSQPRDRNQPQHF. The DNA for the CDR3 is TGCGCCAGCAGCCAGCCCCGGGACAGGAATCAGCCCCAGCATTTT.

This chain uses TRBV6-5 with TRBJ2-7, with D maybe TRBD1 (6 bases). The CDR3 contains 16 residues. The V gene's germline CDR1 is MNHEY and CDR2 SVGAGI. Trimming removed 0 bases from V and 3 bases from J, with 15 bases in between. The CDR3 region is CASSYSLGGPSYEQYF. As DNA, the CDR3 is TGTGCCAGCAGTTACTCGTTAGGGGGACCGAGCTACGAGCAGTACTTC.

This clonotype was counted a few times. CDR3 amino acids: CASSHGLNEQFF. In nucleotides, the CDR3 is TGCGCCAGCAGCCACGGACTAAATGAGCAGTTCTTC. V is TRBV5-1 and J is TRBJ2-1, with a weak D call TRBD2 (6 bases). Trimming left V 4 bases short and J 7 bases short, with 9 bases between. The CDR3 covers 12 residues. Germline V CDR1 and CDR2: SGHRS, YFSETQ.

The chain has TRBV4-1 and TRBJ1-6; D uncertain. The germline V gene encodes CDR1 MGHRA and CDR2 YSYEKL. The CDR3 totals 16 residues. V lost 1 base and J lost 8, with 15 bases in between. As DNA, the CDR3 is TGCGCCAGCAGCCAAGTGGCAGGACCGAGAGATTCACCCCTCCACTTT. Amino acid sequence: CASSQVAGPRDSPLHF.

This clonotype was seen more than once but under ten times. The chain uses TRBV25-1 and TRBJ2-5; 7 nucleotides line up with TRBD1. The CDR3 covers 15 residues. Trimming removed 4 bases from V and 3 bases from J; junction bases left unmatched: 8. Looked up from germline, CDR1 is MGHDK and CDR2 is SYGVNS. The CDR3 DNA reads as TGTGCCAGCAGTGGAGGGGGCCCAACTAAAGAGACCCAGTACTTC. Its protein product is CASSGGGPTKETQYF.

This clonotype was observed a few times. This rearrangement joins TRBV30 to TRBJ1-5, with unresolved D. The CDR3 has 15 residues. Germline V gene sequence: CDR1 GTSNPN, CDR2 SVGIG (reference sequence). With 2 bases removed from V and 2 bases from J, the gap between germline ends came to 13 bases. CDR3 loop: CAWSRGIAGNQPQHF. CDR3 DNA sequence: TGTGCCTGGAGTCGTGGCATCGCGGGCAATCAGCCCCAGCATTTT.

This clonotype appeared a few times. This chain joins TRBV6-5 and TRBJ1-2; D uncertain. This CDR3 has 12 residues. V lost 0 bases to trimming and J lost 5 bases, with 4 bases between them. CDR1 MNHEY and CDR2 SVGAGI come from the germline V gene. The CDR3 protein is CASSYSNYGYTF. DNA of the CDR3: TGTGCCAGCAGTTACTCGAATTATGGCTACACCTTC.

This clonotype was recorded a few times. The genes are TRBV5-1 and TRBJ1-1; D is unclear. The CDR3 loop spans 16 amino acids. Trimming stripped 0 bases from V and 5 bases from J, with 17 bases between. The germline gives CDR1 SGHRS, CDR2 YFSETQ. The CDR3 here is CASSLVNLGTGTEAFF. The CDR3 DNA follows: TGCGCCAGCAGCTTGGTTAATTTGGGTACGGGGACTGAAGCTTTCTTT.